These 17 T cell receptor beta chains were all obtained from the same sample, sequenced in a study of shared clonotypes between healthy human individuals. This table comes from immunoSEQ multiplex PCR, and its TCRdb copy is limited to in-frame clones, with some not included. The data contain about 1.1 million clones, 70% to 80% of them singletons. The sequenced sample was memory CD4+ T cells from PBMCs. Sample subset: CD45RA-negative fraction. Every receptor here comes from a man aged 18 to 29 in good health. Some clones in this sample may be carry-over from other donors' samples.

CDR3 nucleotides: TGCAGCGGACGTTTGCTAGCCCTCGGCGGGGAGCTGTTTTTT. Translating gives CSGRLLALGGELFF. This chain joins TRBV29-1 and TRBJ2-2, with a possible D match to TRBD2 (5 bases). The CDR3 length is 14 residues. CDR1 and CDR2 (germline): SQVTM, ANQGSEA. V was shortened by 7 bases and J by 7 bases, with 19 bases between the two germline ends.

The chain links TRBV2 to TRBJ2-5; D possibly corresponds to TRBD2 (6 bases). The CDR3 extends over 11 amino acids. The V end was cut by 3 bases, the J end by 8 bases, with 7 bases between. CDR1 and CDR2 from the germline V gene are SNHLY and FYNNEI. CDR3 nucleotide sequence: TGTGCCAGCAGTGAGGGGGGAACCCAGTACTTC. It yields the protein CASSEGGTQYF.

The chain couples TRBV7-6 to TRBJ2-1; TRBD1 is a possible D gene (6 bases). CDR3 length: 13 amino acids. V lost 1 base and J lost 6, with 7 bases in between. CDR1 is SGHVS, CDR2 FNYEAQ, per germline. The CDR3 loop is CASSLVGGNEQFF. The DNA of the CDR3 is TGTGCCAGCAGCTTAGTAGGGGGCAATGAGCAGTTCTTC.

This chain connects TRBV5-8 to TRBJ2-7; the match to TRBD1 covers 12 bases. Trimming took 2 bases from V and 7 from J; bases not matched to a gene: 4. The V gene's germline CDR1 is SGHTS and CDR2 YDEGEE. The CDR3 spans 14 residues. CDR3 residues: CASSLGTGGAEQYF. Here the CDR3 DNA reads TGTGCCAGCAGCTTAGGGACAGGGGGCGCAGAGCAGTACTTC.

Worth noting for this clone: A much larger clone is a single base away; this may be a read error. Other DNA sequences of this sample code for an identical CDR3. The chain recombines TRBV25-1 with TRBJ1-5, with D unresolved. Germline CDR1 MGHDK, CDR2 SYGVNS. The CDR3 is 14 amino acids. Here the CDR3 reads CASSGGPYNQPQHF. As DNA, the CDR3 is TGTGCCAGCAGCGGCGGACCCTACAATCAACCCCAGCATTTT.

The V call is TRBV11-2, the J call TRBJ2-7; D is unresolved. The CDR3 extends over 15 amino acids. V was trimmed by 3 bases and J by 6 bases, leaving 18 bases between them. The germline V gene has CDR1 SGHAT and CDR2 FQNNGV. The CDR3 nucleotides read TGTGCCAGCAGCTTGGCTTTCCAGAGACTCTCCGAGCAGTACTTC. As protein: CASSLAFQRLSEQYF.

With regard to this clone: Different DNA sequences within this sample yield the same CDR3. This chain connects TRBV28 to TRBJ1-2; D is perhaps TRBD1 (6 bases). CDR1 and CDR2 from the germline V gene are MDHEN and SYDVKM. Trimming left V 5 bases short and J 5 bases short, with 12 bases between. There are 13 residues in the CDR3. For the CDR3, the DNA is TGTGCCAGCAGTCCCCCCAGGGGATATGGCTACACCTTC. It translates to CASSPPRGYGYTF.

This chain uses TRBV28 with TRBJ2-3; 10 positions match TRBD2. The CDR3 runs 18 residues. J gave up 4 bases and V 4 bases, and 14 bases lay outside the gene matches. CDR1 and CDR2 (germline): MDHEN, SYDVKM. CDR3 protein: CASSSHGLAGVMADTQYF. The CDR3 DNA reads as TGTGCCAGCAGTTCCCATGGGCTAGCGGGAGTCATGGCAGATACGCAGTATTTT.

The J gene is TRBJ1-1, the V gene TRBV2; 8 nucleotides line up with TRBD1. The germline CDR1 and CDR2 sequences are SNHLY and FYNNEI. This CDR3 contains 14 residues. J gave up 5 bases and V 8 bases, and 10 bases lay outside the gene matches. This CDR3 reads CASEIEQGETEAFF. In DNA form, the CDR3 reads TGTGCCAGCGAGATCGAACAGGGGGAAACTGAAGCTTTCTTT.

This clone has a handful of counts. The gene calls are TRBV11-3 and TRBJ2-3; 9 bases map to TRBD2. Unmatched junction bases numbered 4, after V lost 5 bases and J lost 4 bases. CDR3 length: 14 amino acids. CDR1 is SGHNT and CDR2 is YENEEA in the germline V gene. The CDR3 DNA reads as TGTGCCAGCAGCCGGGGCGGGGGGGCAGATACGCAGTATTTT. It translates to CASSRGGGADTQYF.

Only one count was recorded for this clone. The chain joins TRBV5-1 to TRBJ2-7, with 8 bases lining up with TRBD2. Germline CDR1 and CDR2: SGHRS and YFSETQ. There are 15 residues in the CDR3. Trimming at V came to 0 bases and at J to 6 bases, leaving 8 bases not matched to a gene. CDR3 amino acids: CASSLGGSGKGEQYF. The CDR3 nucleotides are TGCGCCAGCAGCTTGGGTGGTAGCGGGAAGGGCGAGCAGTACTTC.

This clone was seen a few times. This sequence joins TRBV14 and TRBJ1-2; D ambiguous. The CDR3 sequence is 12 residues long. The germline CDR1 and CDR2 sequences are SGHDN and FVKESK. Trimming took off 2 bases at V and 5 bases at J, with 6 bases between the two ends. CDR3 in DNA: TGTGCCAGCAGCCAATGGTCGTATGGCTACACCTTC. It specifies CASSQWSYGYTF.

On this clone: This specimen includes other DNA sequences encoding the same CDR3. The J gene is TRBJ1-1, the V gene TRBV18; 8 nucleotides match TRBD1. Trimming cost V 3 bases and J 0 bases; bases outside gene matches: 6. Per the germline V gene, CDR1 is KGHSH and CDR2 is LQKENI. The CDR3 loop spans 16 amino acids. The CDR3 loop is CASSPRGQGMNTEAFF. CDR3 DNA: TGTGCCAGCTCACCCCGTGGACAGGGTATGAACACTGAAGCTTTCTTT.

The chain links TRBV9 to TRBJ2-3; TRBD2 matches 13 bases. Germline CDR1 reads SGDLS; CDR2 reads YYNGEE. CDR3 length: 19 residues. Trimming removed 1 base from V and 1 base from J; junction bases left unmatched: 9. CDR3 sequence: CASSVRGLAGEYRTDTQYF. CDR3 sequence (DNA): TGTGCCAGCAGCGTAAGAGGACTAGCGGGAGAGTACCGCACAGATACGCAGTATTTT. The full variable domain, rest sourced from reference TRBV9 and TRBJ2-3, is DSGVTQTPKHLITATGQRVTLRCSPRSGDLSVYWYQQSLDQGLQFLIQYYNGEERAKGNILERFSAQQFPDLHSELNLSSLELGDSALYFCASSVRGLAGEYRTDTQYFGPGTRLTVL.

This chain uses TRBV15 with TRBJ2-1; 9 nucleotides align to TRBD2. The V gene's germline CDR1 is LNHNV and CDR2 YYDKDF (reference sequence). The CDR3 contains 15 residues. V shed 5 bases, J shed 16 bases, and the junction held 18 bases outside the gene matches. CDR3 nucleotide sequence: TGTGCCACCAGCGATCCCCTGGCCGGACTAGCGATACAATTCTTC. Protein: CATSDPLAGLAIQFF.

The chain employs TRBV7-3 and TRBJ2-3; no firm D call. The length of the CDR3 is 15 residues. Germline CDR1 SGHTA, CDR2 FQGTGA. The V gene lost 3 bases and the J gene lost 2 bases, with 12 bases spanning the gap. The CDR3: CASSLDARYTDTQYF. Written as DNA, the CDR3 is TGTGCCAGCAGCTTGGACGCACGTTACACAGATACGCAGTATTTT.

In regard to this clone: This CDR3 is also generated by other DNA sequences in the sample. The chain carries TRBV7-9 and TRBJ1-1, with TRBD1 matching 7 bases. The V and J ends lost 5 bases and 4 bases, in that order; junction bases with no gene match: 10. The CDR3 runs 15 residues. Germline V gives CDR1 SEHNR, CDR2 FQNEAQ (reference sequence). This chain's CDR3 is CASSPASRGITEAFF. The CDR3 DNA reads as TGTGCCAGCAGCCCTGCTTCCAGGGGGATCACTGAAGCTTTCTTT. Full variable domain (outside the CDR3, taken from reference TRBV7-9 and TRBJ1-1): DTGVSQNPRHKITKRGQNVTFRCDPISEHNRLYWYRQTLGQGPEFLTYFQNEAQLEKSRLLSDRFSAERPKGSFSTLEIQRTEQGDSAMYLCASSPASRGITEAFFGQGTRLTVV.